This T cell receptor (beta chain) originates from a study of blood T cell repertoires in COVID-19. Study summary: The United States, Italy and Spain were the sources of the acute and convalescent COVID-19 samples.

Note on this clone: The sample holds other DNA sequences that translate to the same CDR3.

J gave up 2 bases and V 0 bases, and 0 bases lay outside the gene matches. CDR1 and CDR2 (germline): KGHDR, SFDVKD. The CDR3 is 15 amino acids. Original analysis: The authors estimated nucleated cell counts from reference gene primer amplification. Profiling relied on immunoSEQ multiplex PCR, and the TCRdb table lists in-frame clones only, not all of them. V, J and clone size were drawn from that table, and D and trimming were deduced from the DNA. The sample records roughly 480,000 clones, 80% to 90% being singletons. Seattle patient enrollment occurred during active infection, with longitudinal follow-up thereafter.

The rearrangement uses TRBV24-1 and TRBJ2-5; 9 bases are shared with TRBD1. Sequencing input: peripheral blood. This clonotype originated in a young man with COVID-19, enrolled during active disease. The CDR3 DNA is TGTGCCACCAGTGATTTGGACAGGGGGCAAGAGACCCAGTACTTC. Its protein is CATSDLDRGQETQYF.